This T cell receptor (beta chain) was found in a study of T cell responses to AZD1222 COVID-19 vaccine. Per the germline V gene, CDR1 is MNHNS and CDR2 is SASEGT. The CDR3 is made up of 17 amino acids. V shed 2 bases and J 5 bases; nucleotides not matched to a gene: 12. Here immunoSEQ multiplex PCR was the method, and the copy in TCRdb shows in-frame clones only, minus some. The table lists 90,000 to 110,000 clones, 90% to 95% of them singletons. This specimen consisted of peripheral blood, obtained on day 0 of AZD1222 vaccination. The chain couples TRBV6-1 to TRBJ1-2; 9 bases match TRBD1. This TCR was sampled from an adult in good health. The CDR3 here is CASSETPTGGGLYGYTF. DNA of the CDR3: TGTGCCAGCAGTGAAACCCCGACAGGGGGAGGATTATATGGCTACACCTTC.